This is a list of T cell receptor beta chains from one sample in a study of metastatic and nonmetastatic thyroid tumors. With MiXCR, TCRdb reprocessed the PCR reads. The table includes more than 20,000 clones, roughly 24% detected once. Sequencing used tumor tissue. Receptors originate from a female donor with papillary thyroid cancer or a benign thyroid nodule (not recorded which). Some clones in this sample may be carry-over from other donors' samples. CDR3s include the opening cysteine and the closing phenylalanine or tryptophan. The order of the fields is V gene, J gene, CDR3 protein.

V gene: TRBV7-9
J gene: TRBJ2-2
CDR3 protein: CASSFYTTGELFF

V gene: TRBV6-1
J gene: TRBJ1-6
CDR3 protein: CASTTGSGNSPLHF

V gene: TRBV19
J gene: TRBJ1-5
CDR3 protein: CASSAGTGDTQPQHF

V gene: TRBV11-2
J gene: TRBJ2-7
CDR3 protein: CASSFSWAGTISEQYF

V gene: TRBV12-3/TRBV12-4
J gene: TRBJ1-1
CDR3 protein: CASSYWGMNTEAFF

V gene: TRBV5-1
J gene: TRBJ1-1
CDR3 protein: CASIYLPGHHNTEAFF

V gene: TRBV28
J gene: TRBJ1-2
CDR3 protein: CASSLSPGTYGYTF

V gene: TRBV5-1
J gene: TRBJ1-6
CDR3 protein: CASSPREGGNSPLHF

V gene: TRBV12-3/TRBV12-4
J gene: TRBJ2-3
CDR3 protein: CARLTDTQYF

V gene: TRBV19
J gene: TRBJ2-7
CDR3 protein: CASSPGPSSYEQYF

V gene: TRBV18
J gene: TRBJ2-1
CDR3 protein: CASSPQASYNEQFF

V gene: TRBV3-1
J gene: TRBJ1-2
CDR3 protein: CASSRRGGSNYGYTF

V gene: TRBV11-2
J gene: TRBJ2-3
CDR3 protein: CASSFEFVGNTQYF

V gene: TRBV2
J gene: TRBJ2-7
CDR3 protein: CASMVRVSYEQYF

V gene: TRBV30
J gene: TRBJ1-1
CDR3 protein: CARTGGDTEAFF

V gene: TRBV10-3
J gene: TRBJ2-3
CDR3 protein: CATVGGGGTDTQYF

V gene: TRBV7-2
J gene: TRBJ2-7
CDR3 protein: CASSLVLAAYEQYF

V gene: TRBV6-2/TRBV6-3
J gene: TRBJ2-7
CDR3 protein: CASSRGGTVSEQYF